One sample yielded the 7 T cell receptor beta chains listed below, sequenced in a study of CD8 T cells in ankylosing spondylitis. TCRdb processed the 5' RACE reads anew with MiXCR; each CDR3 protein has one entry. This repertoire shows under 250,000 distinct CDR3 sequences, roughly a tenth found once; its top ten account for under 8%. The sample comprised blood, either unsorted or a sorted T cell fraction (not recorded which). The receptors derive from a male donor with ankylosing spondylitis or in good health (not recorded which).

This clonotype was seen repeatedly, ten times or more. The CDR3 DNA follows: TGCGCCAGCAGCTCCGCGAGAGGCCCCGGGGAGCTGTTTTTT. This translates into CASSSARGPGELFF. The chain couples TRBV5-1 to TRBJ2-2; D gene unclear. Germline assignment: CDR1 SGHRS and CDR2 YFSETQ. The V gene lost 3 bases and the J gene lost 6 bases, with 12 bases spanning the gap. This CDR3 has 14 residues.

The chain combines TRBV14 with TRBJ1-5, with D perhaps TRBD1 (5 bases). V was clipped by 5 bases and J by 0 bases, with 11 bases between them. Germline loops: CDR1 SGHDN, CDR2 FVKESK. This CDR3 has 15 amino acids. CDR3 sequence: CASSERGPSNQPQHF. The DNA for the CDR3 is TGTGCCAGCAGCGAGAGGGGACCTAGCAATCAGCCCCAGCATTTT. The full variable domain, rest sourced from reference TRBV14 and TRBJ1-5, is EAGVTQFPSHSVIEKGQTVTLRCDPISGHDNLYWYRRVMGKEIKFLLHFVKESKQDESGMPNNRFLAERTGGTYSTLKVQPAELEDSGVYFCASSERGPSNQPQHFGDGTRLSIL.

V gene TRBV20-1 combines with J gene TRBJ1-6, with TRBD1 matching over 9 bases. The V gene end was trimmed by 0 bases and the J gene end by 7 bases; junction bases not matched to a gene: 7. The length of the CDR3 is 16 residues. Germline V lookup: CDR1 DFQATT, CDR2 SNEGSKA (reference sequence). The CDR3 loop is CSARDPGQGVNSPLHF. CDR3 nucleotides: TGCAGTGCTAGAGATCCGGGACAGGGTGTCAATTCACCCCTCCACTTT.

The J gene is TRBJ1-1, the V gene TRBV2; D uncertain. This CDR3 region has 12 residues. The germline CDR1 and CDR2 sequences are SNHLY and FYNNEI. The V gene lost 9 bases and the J gene lost 1 base, with 9 bases spanning the gap. The CDR3 DNA reads TGTGCCAGAACAAGGCGGAACACTGAAGCTTTCTTT. Its protein product is CARTRRNTEAFF.

The chain uses TRBV11-2 and TRBJ2-7; D not resolved. The length of the CDR3 is 14 residues. The V gene's germline CDR1 is SGHAT and CDR2 FQNNGV. The V gene lost 0 bases and the J gene lost 3 bases, with 9 bases spanning the gap. CDR3: CASSLEAQSYEQYF. The CDR3, as DNA: TGTGCCAGCAGCTTAGAGGCTCAGAGCTACGAGCAGTACTTC.

This clonotype occurred many times. V usage is TRBV5-1 and J usage is TRBJ2-7, with 9 bases identical to TRBD2. After removal of 1 base from V and 2 bases from J, the junction contained 7 bases not matched to a gene. The CDR3 consists of 16 residues. The V gene's germline CDR1 is SGHRS and CDR2 YFSETQ. The CDR3 protein is CASSLNLGLATYEQYF. CDR3 in DNA: TGCGCCAGCAGCTTGAATCTGGGACTAGCCACCTACGAGCAGTACTTC. Together with reference TRBV5-1 and TRBJ2-7, the CDR3 gives the full variable domain: KAGVTQTPRYLIKTRGQQVTLSCSPISGHRSVSWYQQTPGQGLQFLFEYFSETQRNKGNFPGRFSGRQFSNSRSEMNVSTLELGDSALYLCASSLNLGLATYEQYFGPGTRLTVT.

This clonotype was seen a handful of times. The chain has TRBV5-5 and TRBJ2-1; 7 bases line up with TRBD2. With V trimmed by 2 bases and J by 15 bases, 5 bases remained unmatched. CDR3 length equals 11 residues. The germline V gene encodes CDR1 SGHKS and CDR2 YYEKEE (reference sequence). CDR3 nucleotides: TGTGCCAGCAGCTTACCCGGGGAGGGGTTCTTC. Its protein product is CASSLPGEGFF.